Given below is one TCR beta chain in context. Using constant-segment primers, 5'RACE produced TCR alpha and TCR beta cDNA libraries carrying sample barcodes and UMIs. Each CDR3 protein gets one entry after TCRdb re-called the 5' RACE reads with MiXCR. Found here are 170,000 or so distinct CDR3 sequences, about a fifth of them singletons; the top ten hold 23%. The sample is drawn from a study of T-cell memory formation after mild COVID-19. Study-level background: TCR clusters showed largely donor specificity.

This CDR3 is 14 amino acids long. The germline V and J ends were trimmed by 1 base and 4 bases, with 10 bases remaining between them. The germline V gene encodes CDR1 SGHDT and CDR2 YYEEEE. The sequence derives from an adult woman who had mild COVID-19 (a few samples of this study predate the infection). Cell type and time point are not known. Sequenced: PBMCs or a T cell subset sorted from them (not recorded which). The chain couples TRBV5-6 to TRBJ2-3, with a weak D call TRBD2 (6 bases). DNA for the CDR3: TGTGCCAGCAGCTTGTGGGGGGTTCCAGATACGCAGTATTTT. It specifies CASSLWGVPDTQYF.